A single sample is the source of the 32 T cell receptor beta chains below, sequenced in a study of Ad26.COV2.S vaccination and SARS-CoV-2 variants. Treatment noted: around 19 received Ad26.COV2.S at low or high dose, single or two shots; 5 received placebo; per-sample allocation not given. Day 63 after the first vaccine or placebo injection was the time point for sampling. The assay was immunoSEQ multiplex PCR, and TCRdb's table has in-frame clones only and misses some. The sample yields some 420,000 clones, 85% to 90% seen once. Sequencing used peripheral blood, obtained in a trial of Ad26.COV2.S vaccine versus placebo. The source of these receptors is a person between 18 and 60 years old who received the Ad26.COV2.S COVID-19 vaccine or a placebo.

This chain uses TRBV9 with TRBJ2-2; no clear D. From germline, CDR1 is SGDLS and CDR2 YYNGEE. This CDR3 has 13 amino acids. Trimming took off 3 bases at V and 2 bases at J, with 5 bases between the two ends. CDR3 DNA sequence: TGTGCCAGCAGCGAGACTAACACCGGGGAGCTGTTTTTT. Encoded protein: CASSETNTGELFF.

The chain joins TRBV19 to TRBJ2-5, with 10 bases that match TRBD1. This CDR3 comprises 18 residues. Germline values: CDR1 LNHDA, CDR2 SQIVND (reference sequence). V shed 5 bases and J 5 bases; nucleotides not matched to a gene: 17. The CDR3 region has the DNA TGTGCCAGTAGTTATAGGCCTTGGTTCGGACAGGGGGTCGAGACCCAGTACTTC. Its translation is CASSYRPWFGQGVETQYF.

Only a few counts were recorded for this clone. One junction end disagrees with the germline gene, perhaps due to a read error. The CDR3 DNA sequence: TGTGCTAGCAGCCCCTCATCGGGTGCTAGCGGTGGGGAGCTGTTTTTT. Translating it yields CASSPSSGASGGELFF. The rearrangement links TRBV7-7 to TRBJ2-2; 7 nucleotides agree with TRBD2. The CDR3 loop spans 16 amino acids. Germline CDR1 is SSHAT and CDR2 is FNYEAQ (reference sequence).

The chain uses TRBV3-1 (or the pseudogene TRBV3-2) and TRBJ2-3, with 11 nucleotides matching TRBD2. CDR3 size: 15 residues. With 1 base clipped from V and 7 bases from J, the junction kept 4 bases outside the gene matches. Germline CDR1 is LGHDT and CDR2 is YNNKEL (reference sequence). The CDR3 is CASSQGLAGGNTQYF. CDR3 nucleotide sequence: TGTGCCAGCAGCCAAGGGCTAGCGGGGGGTAATACGCAGTATTTT.

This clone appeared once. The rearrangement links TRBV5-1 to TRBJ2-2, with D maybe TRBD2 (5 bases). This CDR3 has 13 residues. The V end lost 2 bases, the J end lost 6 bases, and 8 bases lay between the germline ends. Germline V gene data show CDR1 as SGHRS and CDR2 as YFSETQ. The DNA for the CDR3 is TGCGCCAGCAGCTTTGCCGGGGCCGGGGAGCTGTTTTTT. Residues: CASSFAGAGELFF.

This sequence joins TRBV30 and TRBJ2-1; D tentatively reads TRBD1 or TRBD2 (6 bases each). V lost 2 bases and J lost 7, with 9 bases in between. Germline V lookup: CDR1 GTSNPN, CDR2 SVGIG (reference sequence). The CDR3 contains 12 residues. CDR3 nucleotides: TGTGCCTGGAGTAAAGGGGGGAATGAGCAGTTCTTC. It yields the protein CAWSKGGNEQFF.

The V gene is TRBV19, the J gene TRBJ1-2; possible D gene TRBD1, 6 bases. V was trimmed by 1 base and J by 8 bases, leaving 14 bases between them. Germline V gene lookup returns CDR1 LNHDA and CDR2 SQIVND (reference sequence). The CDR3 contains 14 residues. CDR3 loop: CASSIGLGGLGYTF. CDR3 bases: TGTGCCAGTAGTATAGGTTTGGGGGGGCTCGGCTACACCTTC.

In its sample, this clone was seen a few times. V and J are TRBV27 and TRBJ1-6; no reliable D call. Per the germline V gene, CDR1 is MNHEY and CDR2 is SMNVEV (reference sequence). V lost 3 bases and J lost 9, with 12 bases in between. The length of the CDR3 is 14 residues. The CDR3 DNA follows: TGTGCCAGCAGTTTGCAGGCCAGCATTTCACCCCTCCACTTT. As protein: CASSLQASISPLHF.

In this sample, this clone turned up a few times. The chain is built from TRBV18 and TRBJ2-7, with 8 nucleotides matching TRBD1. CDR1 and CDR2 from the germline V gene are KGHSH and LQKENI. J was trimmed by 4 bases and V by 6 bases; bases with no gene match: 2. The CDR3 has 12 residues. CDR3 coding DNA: TGTGCCAGCTCCGGACAGGGTTACGAGCAGTACTTC. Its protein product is CASSGQGYEQYF.

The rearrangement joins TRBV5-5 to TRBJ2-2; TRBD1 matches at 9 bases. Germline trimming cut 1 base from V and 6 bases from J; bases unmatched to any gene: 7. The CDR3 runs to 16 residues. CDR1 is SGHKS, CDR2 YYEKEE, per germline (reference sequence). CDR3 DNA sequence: TGTGCCAGCAGCTTGTTCGGGACAGGGCGTTCCGGGGAGCTGTTTTTT. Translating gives CASSLFGTGRSGELFF. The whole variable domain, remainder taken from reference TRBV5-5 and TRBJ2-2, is DAGVTQSPTHLIKTRGQQVTLRCSPISGHKSVSWYQQVLGQGPQFIFQYYEKEERGRGNFPDRFSARQFPNYSSELNVNALLLGDSALYLCASSLFGTGRSGELFFGEGSRLTVL.

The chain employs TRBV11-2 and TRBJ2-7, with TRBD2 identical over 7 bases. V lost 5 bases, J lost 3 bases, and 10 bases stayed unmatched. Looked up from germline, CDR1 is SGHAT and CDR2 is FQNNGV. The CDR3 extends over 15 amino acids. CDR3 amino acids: CASSPKLAGDYEQYF. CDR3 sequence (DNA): TGTGCCAGCAGCCCTAAGCTCGCGGGGGACTACGAGCAGTACTTC.

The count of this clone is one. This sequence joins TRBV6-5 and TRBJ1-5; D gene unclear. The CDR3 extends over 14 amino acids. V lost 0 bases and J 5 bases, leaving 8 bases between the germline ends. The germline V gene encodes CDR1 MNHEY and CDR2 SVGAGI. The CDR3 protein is CASSYSERDQPQHF. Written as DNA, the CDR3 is TGTGCCAGCAGTTACTCGGAAAGAGATCAGCCCCAGCATTTT.

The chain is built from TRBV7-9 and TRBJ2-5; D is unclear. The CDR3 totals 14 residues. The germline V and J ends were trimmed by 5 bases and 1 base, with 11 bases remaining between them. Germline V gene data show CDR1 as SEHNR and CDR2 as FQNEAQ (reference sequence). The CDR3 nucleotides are TGTGCCAGCAGCGCATCCCGGTCCCAAGAGACCCAGTACTTC. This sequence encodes CASSASRSQETQYF.

CDR3 DNA sequence: TGTGCCAGCAGCGTAGACAACAGAGGGCACTATGGCTACACCTTC. As protein: CASSVDNRGHYGYTF. The rearrangement joins TRBV9 to TRBJ1-2; D unresolved. Germline loops: CDR1 SGDLS, CDR2 YYNGEE. V shed 0 bases and J shed 3 bases, with 12 bases lying between them. There are 15 residues in the CDR3.

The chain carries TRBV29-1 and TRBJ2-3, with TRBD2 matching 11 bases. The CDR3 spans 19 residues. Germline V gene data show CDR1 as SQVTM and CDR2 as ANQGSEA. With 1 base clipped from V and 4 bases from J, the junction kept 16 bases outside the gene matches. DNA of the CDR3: TGCAGCGTTGAAGGGGCTAGCGGGGGGTCCATTCGCGCCCCAGATACGCAGTATTTT. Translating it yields CSVEGASGGSIRAPDTQYF.

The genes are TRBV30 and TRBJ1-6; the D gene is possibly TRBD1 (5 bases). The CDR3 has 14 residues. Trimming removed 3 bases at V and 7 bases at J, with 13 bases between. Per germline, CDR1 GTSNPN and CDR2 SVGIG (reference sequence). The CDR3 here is CAWSVRGRNSPLHF. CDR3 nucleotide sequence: TGTGCCTGGAGCGTACGGGGACGGAATTCACCCCTCCACTTT. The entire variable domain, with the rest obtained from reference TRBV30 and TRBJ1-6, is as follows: SQTIHQWPATLVQPVGSPLSLECTVEGTSNPNLYWYRQAAGRGLQLLFYSVGIGQISSEVPQNLSASRPQDRQFILSSKKLLLSDSGFYLCAWSVRGRNSPLHFGNGTRLTVT.

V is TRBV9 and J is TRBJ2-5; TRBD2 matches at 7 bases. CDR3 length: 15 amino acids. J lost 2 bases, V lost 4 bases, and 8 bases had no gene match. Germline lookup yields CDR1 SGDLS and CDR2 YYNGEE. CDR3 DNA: TGTGCCAGCAGCCCCGGGACTACCTCACAAGAGACCCAGTACTTC. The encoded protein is CASSPGTTSQETQYF.

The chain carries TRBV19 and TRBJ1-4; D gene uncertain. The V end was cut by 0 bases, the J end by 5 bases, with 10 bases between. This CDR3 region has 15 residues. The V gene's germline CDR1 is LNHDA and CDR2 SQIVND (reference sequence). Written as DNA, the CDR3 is TGTGCCAGTAGTATAGATACAAGACGAAATGAAAAACTGTTTTTT. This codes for CASSIDTRRNEKLFF. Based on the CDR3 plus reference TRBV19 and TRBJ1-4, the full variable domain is DGGITQSPKYLFRKEGQNVTLSCEQNLNHDAMYWYRQDPGQGLRLIYYSQIVNDFQKGDIAEGYSVSREKKESFPLTVTSAQKNPTAFYLCASSIDTRRNEKLFFGSGTQLSVL.

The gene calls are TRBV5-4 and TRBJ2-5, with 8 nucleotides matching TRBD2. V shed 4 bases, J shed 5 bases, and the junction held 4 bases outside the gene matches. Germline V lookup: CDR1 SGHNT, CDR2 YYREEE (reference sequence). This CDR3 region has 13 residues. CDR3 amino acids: CASSTGLDETQYF. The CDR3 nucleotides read TGTGCCAGCAGCACGGGACTAGATGAGACCCAGTACTTC.

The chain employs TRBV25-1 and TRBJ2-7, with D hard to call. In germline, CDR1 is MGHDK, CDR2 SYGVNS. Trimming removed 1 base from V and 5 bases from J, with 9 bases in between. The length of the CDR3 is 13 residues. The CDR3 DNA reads TGTGCCAGCAGTGAATCCCCTCCGAACGAGCAGTACTTC. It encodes CASSESPPNEQYF.

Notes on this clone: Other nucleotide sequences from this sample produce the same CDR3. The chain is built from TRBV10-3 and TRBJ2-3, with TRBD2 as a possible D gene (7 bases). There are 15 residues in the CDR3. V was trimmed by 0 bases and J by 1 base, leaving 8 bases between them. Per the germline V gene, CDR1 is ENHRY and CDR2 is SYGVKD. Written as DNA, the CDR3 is TGTGCCATCAGTGAGTCAGGGGGGGGCACAGATACGCAGTATTTT. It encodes CAISESGGGTDTQYF.

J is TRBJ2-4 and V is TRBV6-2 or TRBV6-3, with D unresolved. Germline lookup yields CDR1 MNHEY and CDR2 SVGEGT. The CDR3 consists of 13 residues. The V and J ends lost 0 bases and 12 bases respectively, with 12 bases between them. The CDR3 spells CASSYSLSVPQYF. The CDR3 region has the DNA TGTGCCAGCAGTTACTCCCTGTCGGTCCCTCAGTACTTC.

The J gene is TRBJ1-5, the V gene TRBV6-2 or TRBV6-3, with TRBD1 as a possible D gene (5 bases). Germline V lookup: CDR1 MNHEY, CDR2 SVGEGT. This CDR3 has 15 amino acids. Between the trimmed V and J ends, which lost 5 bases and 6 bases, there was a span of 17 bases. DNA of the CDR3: TGTGCCAGCAGTAAGACCGGGGGTACGGGTCAGCCCCAGCATTTT. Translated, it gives CASSKTGGTGQPQHF.

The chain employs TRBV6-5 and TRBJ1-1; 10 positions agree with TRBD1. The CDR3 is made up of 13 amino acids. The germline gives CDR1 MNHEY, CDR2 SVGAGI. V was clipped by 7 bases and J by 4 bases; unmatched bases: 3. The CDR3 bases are TGTGCCAGCAACGGACAGGGGGGCACTGAAGCTTTCTTT. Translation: CASNGQGGTEAFF.

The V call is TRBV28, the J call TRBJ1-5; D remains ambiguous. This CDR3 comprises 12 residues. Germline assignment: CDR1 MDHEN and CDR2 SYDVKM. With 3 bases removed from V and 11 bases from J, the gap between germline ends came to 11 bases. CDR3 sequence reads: CASSFRSGTQHF. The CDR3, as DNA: TGTGCCAGCAGTTTCCGATCCGGTACCCAGCATTTT.

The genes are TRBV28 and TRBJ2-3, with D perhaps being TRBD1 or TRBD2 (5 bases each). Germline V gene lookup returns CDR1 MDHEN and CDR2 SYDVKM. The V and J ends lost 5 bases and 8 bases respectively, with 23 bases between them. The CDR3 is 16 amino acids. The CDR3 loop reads CASSAAGTKGRSTQYF. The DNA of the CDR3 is TGTGCCAGCAGTGCCGCCGGGACCAAAGGGCGGAGTACGCAGTATTTT.

DNA for the CDR3: TGTGCCAGCAGCTTTTTAGGGAGGGCAGATACGCAGTATTTT. Translating gives CASSFLGRADTQYF. This chain uses TRBV11-1 with TRBJ2-3, with 7 bases fitting TRBD2. CDR3 length: 14 residues. CDR1 SGHAT and CDR2 FQDESV come from the germline V gene (reference sequence). The trim removed 3 bases at V and 4 bases at J, leaving 4 bases unmatched.

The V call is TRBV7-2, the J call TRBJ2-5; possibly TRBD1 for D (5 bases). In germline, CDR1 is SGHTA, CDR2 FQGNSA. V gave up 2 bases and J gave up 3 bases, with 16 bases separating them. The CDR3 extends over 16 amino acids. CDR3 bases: TGTGCCAGCAGCTTATATGTCGGTACAGGAAAAGAGACCCAGTACTTC. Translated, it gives CASSLYVGTGKETQYF. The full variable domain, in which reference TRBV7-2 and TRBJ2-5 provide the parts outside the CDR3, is GAGVSQSPSNKVTEKGKDVELRCDPISGHTALYWYRQSLGQGLEFLIYFQGNSAPDKSGLPSDRFSAERTGGSVSTLTIQRTQQEDSAVYLCASSLYVGTGKETQYFGPGTRLLVL.

The CDR3 bases are TGTGCCAGCAGCGCATACGGACAGGGGGCCTACGAGCAGTACTTC. Protein: CASSAYGQGAYEQYF. This sequence joins TRBV9 and TRBJ2-7; TRBD1 matches at 10 bases. The germline V gene has CDR1 SGDLS and CDR2 YYNGEE. Losses at the gene ends were 3 bases for V and 2 bases for J; bases not matched to a gene: 5. The CDR3 is 15 residues long.

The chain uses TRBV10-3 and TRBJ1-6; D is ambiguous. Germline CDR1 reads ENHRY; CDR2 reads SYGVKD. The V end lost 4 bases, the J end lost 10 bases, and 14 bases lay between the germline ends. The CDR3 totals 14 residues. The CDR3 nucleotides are TGTGCCATCAGTGCAGGCAGATTGGGGTCACCCCTCCACTTT. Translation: CAISAGRLGSPLHF.

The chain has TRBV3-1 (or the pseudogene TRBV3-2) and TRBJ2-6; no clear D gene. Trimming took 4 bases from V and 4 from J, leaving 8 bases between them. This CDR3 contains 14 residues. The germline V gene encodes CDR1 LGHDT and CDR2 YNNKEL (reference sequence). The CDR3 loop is CASSRPSGANVLTF. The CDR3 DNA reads TGTGCCAGCAGCCGCCCTTCGGGGGCCAACGTCCTGACTTTC.

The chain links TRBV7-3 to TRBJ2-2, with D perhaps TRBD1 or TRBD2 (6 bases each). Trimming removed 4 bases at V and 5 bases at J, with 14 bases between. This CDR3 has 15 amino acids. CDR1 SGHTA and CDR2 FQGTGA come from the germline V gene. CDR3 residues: CASSSNGGGTGELFF. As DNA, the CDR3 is TGTGCCAGCAGCTCCAACGGGGGCGGAACCGGGGAGCTGTTTTTT.